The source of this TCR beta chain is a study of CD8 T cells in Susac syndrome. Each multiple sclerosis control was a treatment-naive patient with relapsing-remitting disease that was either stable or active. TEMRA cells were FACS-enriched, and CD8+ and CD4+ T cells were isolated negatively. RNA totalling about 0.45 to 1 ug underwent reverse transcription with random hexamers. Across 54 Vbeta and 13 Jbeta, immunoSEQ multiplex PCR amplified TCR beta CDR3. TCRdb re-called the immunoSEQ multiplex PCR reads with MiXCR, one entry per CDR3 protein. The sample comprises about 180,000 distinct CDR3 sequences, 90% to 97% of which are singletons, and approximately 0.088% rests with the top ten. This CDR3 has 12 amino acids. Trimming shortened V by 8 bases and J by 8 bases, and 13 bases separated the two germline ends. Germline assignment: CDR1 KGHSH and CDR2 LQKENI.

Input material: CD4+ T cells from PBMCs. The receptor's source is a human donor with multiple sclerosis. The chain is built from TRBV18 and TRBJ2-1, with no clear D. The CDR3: CASQISPDEQFF. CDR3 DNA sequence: TGTGCCAGCCAAATCTCCCCCGATGAGCAGTTCTTC.